This TCR beta chain is drawn from a study of identical twins. The CDR3 is made up of 14 amino acids. Germline assignment: CDR1 SGHDN and CDR2 FVKESK. V was shortened by 1 base and J by 3 bases, with 10 bases between the two germline ends. TCRdb independently ran MiXCR on the 5' RACE reads; one entry per CDR3 protein. Of some 600,000 distinct CDR3 sequences listed, less than 9% are singletons. Concerning this clonotype: This sequence may be a read error, since a much larger clone differs from it by one base.

These data were also reused for a study on yellow fever vaccine responses in identical twins.

The source is a woman aged 18-29 years in good health. V is TRBV14 and J is TRBJ2-7; D may be TRBD1 (5 bases). The sequenced sample consisted of PBMCs. This chain's CDR3 is CASSQVMTVYEQYF. CDR3 DNA sequence: TGTGCCAGCAGCCAAGTGATGACAGTCTACGAGCAGTACTTC.